This T cell receptor beta chain was captured by sequencing in a study of blood T cell repertoires in COVID-19. Study context: The United States, Italy and Spain were the sources of the acute and convalescent COVID-19 samples.

The protocol was immunoSEQ multiplex PCR, while the TCRdb copy is restricted to in-frame clones and leaves out a portion. This table has 150,000 to 200,000 clones, around 80% appearing once. The V gene's germline CDR1 is SGDLS and CDR2 YYNGEE. CDR3 size: 14 residues. V was shortened by 0 bases and J by 7 bases, with 13 bases between the two germline ends. In this sample, this clone turned up a few times. The sequence came from a man aged 40-55 years who had recovered from COVID-19. Sequences were obtained from PBMCs or T cells enriched from blood (not recorded which). The chain couples TRBV9 to TRBJ1-1; D ambiguous. This chain's CDR3 is CASSVVGGPDEAFF. CDR3 nucleotide sequence: TGTGCCAGCAGCGTAGTAGGAGGGCCCGATGAAGCTTTCTTT.